This T cell receptor beta chain derives from a study of blood T cells in healthy people across ages. The overall study: Researchers report that template switching captured about one barcoded beta molecule per two T cells.

Germline trimming cut 0 bases from V and 6 bases from J; bases unmatched to any gene: 9. In germline, CDR1 is SGHTA, CDR2 FQGNSA. The CDR3 is 18 residues long. A second about 6 to 11 cycle PCR used barcoded and J-beta primers. TCRdb redid the calling of the 5' RACE reads with MiXCR, one entry per CDR3 protein. The profile covers roughly 1.5 million distinct CDR3 sequences, with roughly 43% appearing a single time and about 4.1% taken by the ten largest. Sequenced sample: blood. This TCR was sampled from a young woman in good health. This chain connects TRBV7-2 to TRBJ2-1; 12 positions agree with TRBD2. Here the CDR3 DNA reads TGTGCCAGCAGCTTAGCCCCACTACTAGCGGGAGGTTCCAATGAGCAGTTCTTC. As protein: CASSLAPLLAGGSNEQFF.